This T cell receptor (beta chain) was sequenced for a study of cytomegalovirus exposure and HLA in healthy donors. Study-level results: Cytomegalovirus-associated status was assigned to 164 TCR beta chains.

With respect to this clone: Its cognate antigen is unknown.

This CDR3 is built from 16 residues. Germline V gene sequence: CDR1 KGHSH, CDR2 LQKENI. The germline V and J ends were trimmed by 3 bases and 8 bases, with 22 bases remaining between them. Some clones are missing from TCRdb's copy, which holds only in-frame ones; the method was immunoSEQ multiplex PCR. The table has 80,000 to 100,000 clones, about 88% seen once. The validation cohort, a group of 90 to 150 subjects, included the donors and was separate from the roughly 620-subject first cohort. The TCR originated in a man between 18 and 29 years old in good health and CMV-seropositive. The V call is TRBV18, the J call TRBJ1-2; D not certain. The sample was PBMCs. The CDR3: CASSPVQEAPGYGYTF. CDR3 DNA sequence: TGTGCCAGCTCACCTGTTCAGGAGGCGCCGGGGTACGGCTACACCTTC.